The entry below describes one T cell receptor (beta chain). Template material for amplifying TCR beta CDR3 regions consisted of RNA transcripts. A set of HTBI primers served as the primers for a first-round RT-PCR of the TCR CDR3. MiXCR, applied by TCRdb to the multiplex PCR reads, yields one record per CDR3 protein. The sample lists about 270,000 distinct CDR3 sequences; about 20% were seen once. This sample stems from a study of T cells in Graves' hyperthyroidism and ophthalmopathy. V dropped 5 bases and J dropped 4 bases, with 14 bases sitting between them. This CDR3 is built from 14 residues. The germline V gene has CDR1 SEHNR and CDR2 FQNEAQ (reference sequence).

This chain links TRBV7-9 with TRBJ2-5; D unclear. The sequence derives from a young man with Graves' ophthalmopathy. The specimen sequenced was blood. CDR3 DNA: TGTGCCAGCAGCCCTCCGGGTTTGGGAGAGACCCAGTACTTC. Protein product: CASSPPGLGETQYF.